This TCR beta chain was captured in a study of graft-versus-host responses after intestinal transplantation. For this clone: Antigen specificity is unknown.

Study observations and caveats: High graft-versus-host to host-versus-graft T cell clonal ratios marked allografts of patients with graft-donor macrochimerism.

Some clones are missing from TCRdb's copy, which holds only in-frame ones; the method was immunoSEQ multiplex PCR. The sample lists around 25,000 clones, 70% to 90% seen once, with more than 0.75% in the top ten. Here the sequenced sample was PBMCs, taken 463 days after intestinal transplant. This sequence was found in a human patient who received an intestinal transplant, so some T cells may come from the graft donor.

CDR3 protein: CASSQGRQETQYF. CDR3 DNA: TGTGCCAGCTCGCAGGGACGGCAAGAGACCCAGTACTTC. This chain joins TRBV18 and TRBJ2-5, with D perhaps matching TRBD1 or TRBD2 (5 bases each). The CDR3 has 13 residues. Trimming shortened V by 6 bases and J by 2 bases, and 10 bases separated the two germline ends. Germline V gene lookup returns CDR1 KGHSH and CDR2 LQKENI.